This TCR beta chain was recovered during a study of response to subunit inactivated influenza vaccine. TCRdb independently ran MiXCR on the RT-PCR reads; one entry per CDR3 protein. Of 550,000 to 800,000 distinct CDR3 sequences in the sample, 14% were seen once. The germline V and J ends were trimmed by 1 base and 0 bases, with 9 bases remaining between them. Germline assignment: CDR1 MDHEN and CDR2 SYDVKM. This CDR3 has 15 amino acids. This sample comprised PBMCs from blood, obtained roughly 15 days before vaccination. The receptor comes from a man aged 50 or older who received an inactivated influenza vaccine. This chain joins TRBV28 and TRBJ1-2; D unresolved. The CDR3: CASSLSTQPNYGYTF. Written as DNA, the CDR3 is TGTGCCAGCAGTTTATCGACACAACCTAACTATGGCTACACCTTC.